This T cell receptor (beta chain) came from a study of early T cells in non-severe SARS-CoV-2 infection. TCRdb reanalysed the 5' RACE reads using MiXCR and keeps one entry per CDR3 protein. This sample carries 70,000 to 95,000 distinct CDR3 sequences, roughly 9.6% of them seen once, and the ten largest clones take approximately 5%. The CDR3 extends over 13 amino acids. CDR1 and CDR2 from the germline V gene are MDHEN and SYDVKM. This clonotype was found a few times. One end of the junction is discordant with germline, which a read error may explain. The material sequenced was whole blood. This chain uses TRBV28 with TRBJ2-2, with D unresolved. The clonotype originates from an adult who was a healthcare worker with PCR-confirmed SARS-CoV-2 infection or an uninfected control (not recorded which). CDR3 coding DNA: TGTGTCAGCCGGACGGGGAACACCGGGGAGCTGTTTTTT. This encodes CVSRTGNTGELFF.